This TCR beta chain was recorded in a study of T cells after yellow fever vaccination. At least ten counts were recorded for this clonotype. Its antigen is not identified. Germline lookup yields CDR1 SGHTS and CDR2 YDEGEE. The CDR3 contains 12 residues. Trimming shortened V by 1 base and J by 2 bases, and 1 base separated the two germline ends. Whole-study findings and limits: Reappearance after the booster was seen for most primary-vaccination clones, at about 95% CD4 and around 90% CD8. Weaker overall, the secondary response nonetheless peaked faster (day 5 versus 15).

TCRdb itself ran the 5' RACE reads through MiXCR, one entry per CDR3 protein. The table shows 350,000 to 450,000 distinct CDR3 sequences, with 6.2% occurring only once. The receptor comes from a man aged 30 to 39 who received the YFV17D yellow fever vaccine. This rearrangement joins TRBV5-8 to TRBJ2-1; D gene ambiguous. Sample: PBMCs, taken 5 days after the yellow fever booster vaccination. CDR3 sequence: CASSLPYNEQFF. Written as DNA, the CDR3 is TGTGCCAGCAGCTTGCCCTACAATGAGCAGTTCTTC.